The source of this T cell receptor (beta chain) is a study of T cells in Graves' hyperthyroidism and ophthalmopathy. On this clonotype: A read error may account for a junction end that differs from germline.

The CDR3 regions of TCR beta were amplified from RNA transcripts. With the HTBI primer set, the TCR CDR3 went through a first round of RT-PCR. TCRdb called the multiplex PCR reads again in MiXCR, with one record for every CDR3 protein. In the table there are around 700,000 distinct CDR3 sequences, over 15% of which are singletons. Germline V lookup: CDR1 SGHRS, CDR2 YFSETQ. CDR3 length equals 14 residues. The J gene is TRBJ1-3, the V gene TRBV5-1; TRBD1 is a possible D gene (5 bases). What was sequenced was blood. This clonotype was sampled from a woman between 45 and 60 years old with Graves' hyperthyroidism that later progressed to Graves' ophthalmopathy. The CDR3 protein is CASGSGTSGNTIYF. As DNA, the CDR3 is TGTGCCAGCGGGTCAGGGACGTCCGGAAACACCATATATTTT.